This is a list of T cell receptor beta chains from one sample in a study of blood T cell repertoires in COVID-19. Sequencing was performed with immunoSEQ multiplex PCR; in TCRdb, only in-frame clones are kept and a portion is missing. The data show around 230,000 clones, 70% to 85% seen once. The sequencing input was PBMCs or T cells enriched from blood (not recorded which). These TCRs come from a man aged 40-55 years who had recovered from COVID-19. Each CDR3 is given with its conserved first and last residue. The order of the fields is V gene, J gene, D gene, clone size, CDR3 DNA, CDR3 protein. A D gene is named only where the DNA matches it firmly. For some rows the clone size is stated as once, few or many, or as a class when expanded; others skip it.

V: TRBV5-6
J: TRBJ1-2
D: TRBD1
size: NA
DNA: TGTGCCAGCAGCTCGGGGGTGGGACAGGGGCGTCGTGGCTACACCTTC
CDR3: CASSSGVGQGRRGYTF

V: TRBV18
J: TRBJ1-3
D: NA
size: NA
DNA: TGTGCCAGCTCACGGGACACCTCTGGAAACACCATATATTTT
CDR3: CASSRDTSGNTIYF

V: TRBV3-1/TRBV3-2
J: TRBJ2-3
D: TRBD2
size: once
DNA: TGTGCCAGCAGCCGACTAGCACGCACAGATACGCAGTATTTT
CDR3: CASSRLARTDTQYF

V: TRBV5-1
J: TRBJ1-2
D: TRBD1
size: NA
DNA: TGCGCCAGCAGCTTGGGGGACAGGGGCTATGGCTACACCTTC
CDR3: CASSLGDRGYGYTF

V: TRBV7-2
J: TRBJ2-7
D: NA
size: NA
DNA: TGTGCCAGCAGCCCTAGGATAAATGAGCAGTACTTC
CDR3: CASSPRINEQYF

V: TRBV5-4
J: TRBJ1-2
D: TRBD1
size: NA
DNA: TGTGCCAGCAGGTTAGGACAGGGGGATAACTATGGCTACACCTTC
CDR3: CASRLGQGDNYGYTF

V: TRBV28
J: TRBJ2-2
D: NA
size: NA
DNA: TGTGCCAGCAGTTCTAATCTGGTGAACACCGGGGAGCTGTTTTTT
CDR3: CASSSNLVNTGELFF

V: TRBV2
J: TRBJ2-3
D: NA
size: NA
DNA: TGTGCCAGCAGTCCCCTAGAAAGCACAGATACGCAGTATTTT
CDR3: CASSPLESTDTQYF

V: TRBV7-3
J: TRBJ2-1
D: TRBD2
size: NA
DNA: TGTGCCAGCAACCGAGGACTAGCGGGAGAAGGGAAGTTCTTC
CDR3: CASNRGLAGEGKFF

V: TRBV28
J: TRBJ1-5
D: TRBD1
size: NA
DNA: TGTGCCAGCAGTACGGGGGACAGCCTCAATCAGCCCCAGCATTTT
CDR3: CASSTGDSLNQPQHF

V: TRBV11-3
J: TRBJ1-4
D: NA
size: NA
DNA: TGTGCCAGCAGCCCATCCACAGGGGAAAAACTGTTTTTT
CDR3: CASSPSTGEKLFF

V: TRBV28
J: TRBJ1-4
D: NA
size: few
DNA: TGTGCCACTCAACTCCGGAGAAATGAAAAACTGTTTTTT
CDR3: CATQLRRNEKLFF

V: TRBV7-9
J: TRBJ1-2
D: NA
size: once
DNA: TGTGCCAGCAAGGACAGACCCCTCTATGGCTACACCTTC
CDR3: CASKDRPLYGYTF

V: TRBV5-4
J: TRBJ1-1
D: NA
size: NA
DNA: TGTGCCAGCAGCTTGGAGGGTGGACAAAGGAACACTGAAGCTTTCTTT
CDR3: CASSLEGGQRNTEAFF

V: TRBV12-3/TRBV12-4
J: TRBJ1-1
D: NA
size: NA
DNA: TGTGCCAGCAGCTCGTTCCCGGGCACTGAAGCTTTCTTT
CDR3: CASSSFPGTEAFF

V: TRBV5-1
J: TRBJ2-5
D: NA
size: NA
DNA: TGCGCCAGCAGCCTCCAAGAGACCCAGTACTTC
CDR3: CASSLQETQYF